A selection of T cell receptor beta chains follows, all from one sample in a study of identical twins. TCRdb fed the 5' RACE reads into MiXCR, producing one record per CDR3 protein. The sample yields some 900,000 distinct CDR3 sequences, about 12% seen once. The same sample was also used in a study of yellow fever vaccine responses in identical twins.

The sample taken for sequencing was PBMCs. The receptors were sampled from a woman between 18 and 29 years old in good health. Both conserved end residues are part of each CDR3. A D gene is named only where the DNA matches it firmly. A clone size is listed for some rows: how often the clone was seen (once, few, many), or a class if it is expanded.

clone_size | d_call | j_call | cdr3_length | v_call | cdr3_nt | cdr3_aa
NA | NA | TRBJ1-3 | 16 | TRBV12-3/TRBV12-4 | TGTGCCAGCAGTTTCGGGCGTGGGAATTCTGGAAACACCATATATTTT | CASSFGRGNSGNTIYF
few | NA | TRBJ1-5 | 14 | TRBV2 | TGTGCCAGCAGTGAAGCGTGGGGCAAGCAGCCCCAGCATTTT | CASSEAWGKQPQHF
few | NA | TRBJ1-2 | 11 | TRBV19 | TGTGCCACCCTCGTCGGCTGGGGCTACACCTTC | CATLVGWGYTF
many | TRBD1 | TRBJ2-1 | 13 | TRBV15 | TGTGCCACCAGCAGTCTAGACAGGGGGGCTCAGTTCTTC | CATSSLDRGAQFF
many | TRBD2 | TRBJ2-1 | 16 | TRBV10-2 | TGCGCCAGCAGTGAGGAGGGACTAGCGGGTTACAATGAGCAGTTCTTC | CASSEEGLAGYNEQFF
few | NA | TRBJ1-4 | 17 | TRBV21-1 | TGTGCCAGCAGCAAAGCGCTGTCCGAGACGGTTAATGAAAAACTGTTTTTT | CASSKALSETVNEKLFF
few | NA | TRBJ2-3 | 11 | TRBV29-1 | TGCAGCGGCGGGACTGCAGATACGCAGTATTTT | CSGGTADTQYF
few | NA | TRBJ2-4 | 16 | TRBV11-2 | TGTGCCAGCAGCCCTCAGCAAGCCTTAGCCAAAAACATTCAGTACTTC | CASSPQQALAKNIQYF
few | TRBD2 | TRBJ2-3 | 15 | TRBV27 | TGTGCCAGCAGTCCCCCATGGAGCGGGAGGGATACGCAGTATTTT | CASSPPWSGRDTQYF
NA | TRBD2 | TRBJ2-2 | 14 | TRBV12-3/TRBV12-4 | TGTGCCAGCAGTTTGGCTAGCGGGGCCGGGGAGCTGTTTTTT | CASSLASGAGELFF
NA | TRBD1 | TRBJ1-2 | 13 | TRBV5-5 | TGTGCCAGCAGCTCGGCGACAGGGACTGGCTACACCTTC | CASSSATGTGYTF
few | NA | TRBJ2-3 | 15 | TRBV9 | TGTGCCAGCAGCGTGCAAGGAGGAGGCACAGATACGCAGTATTTT | CASSVQGGGTDTQYF
NA | TRBD2 | TRBJ2-3 | 15 | TRBV9 | TGTGCCAGCAGCGTTTCTAGCGGGAGAGCAGATACGCAGTATTTT | CASSVSSGRADTQYF
NA | NA | TRBJ1-4 | 16 | TRBV14 | TGTGCCAGCAGCCGCCTTAGCGGGCGCGTGGGTGAAAAACTGTTTTTT | CASSRLSGRVGEKLFF
few | NA | TRBJ1-2 | 17 | TRBV20-1 | TGCAGTGCTAGAGACCCTGACAGGTCCAAATCTAACTATGGCTACACCTTC | CSARDPDRSKSNYGYTF
NA | TRBD2 | TRBJ2-1 | 15 | TRBV29-1 | TGCAGCGTTGGACTAGCGGTAGACTCCTACAATGAGCAGTTCTTC | CSVGLAVDSYNEQFF
NA | TRBD2 | TRBJ2-5 | 15 | TRBV20-1 | TGCAGTGCTTCTCTTTTAGCGGGAGAGGCAGAGACCCAGTACTTC | CSASLLAGEAETQYF
NA | TRBD1 | TRBJ2-1 | 17 | TRBV27 | TGTGCCAGCAGTCCCCTAAAGGGGACAGGGGGCTTTAATGAGCAGTTCTTC | CASSPLKGTGGFNEQFF
NA | TRBD2 | TRBJ2-1 | 13 | TRBV7-8 | TGTGCCAGCAGCAAGACTAGCGGAGATGAGCAGTTCTTC | CASSKTSGDEQFF
many | TRBD1 | TRBJ1-4 | 12 | TRBV20-1 | TGCAGTTTCCGGGACAGTCAACCAAAACTGTTTTTT | CSFRDSQPKLFF
few | TRBD2 | TRBJ2-5 | 16 | TRBV5-1 | TGCGCCAGCAGCGGCCAGGGACTAGCGGCCAAAGAGACCCAGTACTTC | CASSGQGLAAKETQYF
few | NA | TRBJ1-1 | 12 | TRBV6-2/TRBV6-3 | TGTGCCAGCAATAGAAAGGGAACTGAAGCTTTCTTT | CASNRKGTEAFF
few | TRBD1 | TRBJ2-7 | 13 | TRBV29-1 | TGCAGCGTCGAAGAAGACAGGGTATACGAGCAGTACTTC | CSVEEDRVYEQYF
many | NA | TRBJ2-7 | 13 | TRBV5-1 | TGCGCCAGCAGCGAGGGACCTTCCTACGAGCAGTACTTC | CASSEGPSYEQYF
NA | TRBD2 | TRBJ2-4 | 13 | TRBV6-6 | TGTGCCAGCAGTTACGGGGGAGGGAACATTCAGTACTTC | CASSYGGGNIQYF
NA | NA | TRBJ2-1 | 11 | TRBV3-1 | TGTGCCAGCAGCGCGTGGGAGGAGCAGTTCTTC | CASSAWEEQFF
NA | NA | TRBJ2-1 | 16 | TRBV27 | TGTGCCAGCCGACCCGGTGGCAGGGGGGCCTACAATGAGCAGTTCTTC | CASRPGGRGAYNEQFF
NA | NA | TRBJ1-3 | 16 | TRBV7-9 | TGTGCCAGCAGCTTAGCTACAGGGATCTCTGGAAACACCATATATTTT | CASSLATGISGNTIYF
many | NA | TRBJ1-1 | 14 | TRBV5-1 | TGCGCCAGCAGCTTGTGGGGGGGGAACACTGAAGCTTTCTTT | CASSLWGGNTEAFF
few | NA | TRBJ2-1 | 13 | TRBV20-1 | TGCAGTGCTCCCCCGGCGGGTTACAATGAGCAGTTCTTC | CSAPPAGYNEQFF
many | NA | TRBJ2-5 | 12 | TRBV7-9 | TGTGCCAGCAGCTTTTTGGAAGAGACCCAGTACTTC | CASSFLEETQYF
NA | NA | TRBJ2-3 | 17 | TRBV5-1 | TGCGCCAGCAGCTTTCCCTTAGGCGTTTCGGGCACAGATACGCAGTATTTT | CASSFPLGVSGTDTQYF
few | TRBD1 | TRBJ1-6 | 14 | TRBV7-9 | TGTGCCAGCAGCCGACCACAGGGGAGGGGACCCCTCCACTTT | CASSRPQGRGPLHF
NA | NA | TRBJ1-2 | 11 | TRBV12-3/TRBV12-4 | TGTGCCAGCGCAATTGAGTATGGCTACACCTTC | CASAIEYGYTF
NA | TRBD1 | TRBJ1-2 | 18 | TRBV5-5 | TGTGCCAGCAGCTTGGCCTTTGGTCGGGGACAGGAGGGCTATGGCTACACCTTC | CASSLAFGRGQEGYGYTF
NA | NA | TRBJ2-1 | 20 | TRBV24-1 | TGTGCCACCAGTGATCCCCCGGGATCCGGGACTTGGGGCTCCTACAATGAGCAGTTCTTC | CATSDPPGSGTWGSYNEQFF
few | NA | TRBJ2-5 | 15 | TRBV3-1 | TGTGCCAGCAGCCAAGATTGGGGGGTGATAGAGACCCAGTACTTC | CASSQDWGVIETQYF